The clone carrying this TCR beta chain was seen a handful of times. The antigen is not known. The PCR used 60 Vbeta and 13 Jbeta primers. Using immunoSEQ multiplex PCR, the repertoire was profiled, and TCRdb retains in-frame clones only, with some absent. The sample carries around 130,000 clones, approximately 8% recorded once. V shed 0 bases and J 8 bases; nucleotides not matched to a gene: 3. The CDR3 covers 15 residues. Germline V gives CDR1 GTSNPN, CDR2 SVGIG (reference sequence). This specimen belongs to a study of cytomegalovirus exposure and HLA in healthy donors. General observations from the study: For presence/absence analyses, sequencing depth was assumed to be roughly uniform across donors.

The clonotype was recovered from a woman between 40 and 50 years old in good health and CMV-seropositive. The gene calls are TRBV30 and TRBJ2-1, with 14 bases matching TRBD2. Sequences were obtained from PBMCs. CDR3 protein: CAWSVGTSGGHEQFF. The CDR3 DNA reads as TGTGCCTGGAGTGTAGGGACTAGCGGGGGTCATGAGCAGTTCTTC.